This T cell receptor beta chain is drawn from a study of blood T cell repertoires in COVID-19. Study background: The United States, Italy and Spain were the sources of the acute and convalescent COVID-19 samples. The analysed material was cDNA or gDNA that came from T cells, B-cell-depleted T cells, or PBMCs.

Followed over time, Seattle patients had been enrolled while infection was active. The authors' processing: Scientists estimated how many nucleated cells there were by amplifying reference gene primers. This table comes from immunoSEQ multiplex PCR, and its TCRdb copy is limited to in-frame clones, with some not included. V, J and clone size derive from that table, while D and trimming were established from the DNA sequence. The data hold about 160,000 clones, with 79% observed a single time. There are 16 residues in the CDR3. Germline loops: CDR1 KGHSH, CDR2 LQKENI. V lost 2 bases and J lost 5; bases outside the gene matches: 9.

V and J are TRBV18 and TRBJ2-3; 8 positions agree with TRBD2. The sequenced material came from peripheral blood. This receptor was identified in a woman aged 60 to 75 with COVID-19, enrolled during active disease. The CDR3, as DNA: TGTGCCAGCTCACCAAGGACGGGACTAGTGCGAGATACGCAGTATTTT. Translating gives CASSPRTGLVRDTQYF.